This T cell receptor beta chain was profiled in a study of blood T cell repertoires in COVID-19 (dated by TCRdb to between 2020 and 2021). With regard to the full study: Samples from collaborators originated in the United States, Italy and Spain and spanned both the acute and convalescent phases of COVID-19. The prospective study material was composed of cDNA or gDNA derived from T cells, B-cell-depleted T cells, or PBMCs. Subjects who had been exposed to COVID-19, were actively infected with it, or had recovered from it provided the deeply sampled blood TCRbeta repertoires that made up the dataset. The repertoires were released in a freely available public database meant as a resource for research on the immune response to SARS-CoV-2. The samples were drawn from the first 160 participants of the ongoing ImmuneRACE study and from 950 to 1,500 subjects provided by 6 global collaborators. A de-identified subject ID, COVID-19 status, age in years and sex were almost always included in the sample metadata. HLA class I and class II types, where available, came from metadata supplied by the sample provider rather than from assay-based typing. Paper-wide results and their limitations: The quantity of clinical and demographic metadata differed by source and by participant and was supplied without curation.

Details on this clone: Its cognate antigen has yet to be identified. Base qualities were left out, and no much larger clone turns up one base away.

Collaborating institutions collected whole blood in K2EDTA tubes following their own protocols. For TCRbeta analysis, collaborators shipped samples as frozen whole blood, isolated PBMCs, or DNA extracted from either of those sample types. The immunoSEQ Assay, a bias-controlled multiplex PCR, was used to amplify TCRbeta CDR3 regions from genomic DNA. Concerning the study's data processing: Within the assay, amplification of reference gene primers was used to estimate how many nucleated cells each sample contained. Sequence reads were collapsed and filtered to measure the absolute abundance of every unique TCRbeta CDR3 rearrangement. Productive Simpson clonality was computed per sample as the square root of Simpson's diversity index over productive rearrangements. TCRdb took over this immuneACCESS table, retaining in-frame rearrangements with V and J assigned. Such tables are incomplete; in checked studies, under half of the missing clones stem from an unresolved V gene, and the remainder is unexplained. The V and J calls and clone size are taken from that table; D and trimming were inferred from the DNA. The sample profile shows approximately 470,000 clones; over 75% of them were found once. Roughly 3.1% of the sample is held by the ten biggest clonotypes.

Germline trimming amounts to 3 bases on V and 4 bases on J, with 4 as the count of junction bases outside the gene matches. The germline V gene (reference sequence) yields GTSNPN for CDR1 and SVGIG for CDR2. Taken from cysteine to phenylalanine, the CDR3 has 14 residues. The DNA shown is the 42-base CDR3, in frame from base 1. The TCR originated in a human donor in a cohort sampled during active COVID-19. The specimen sequenced was peripheral blood. Recombination connected TRBV30 to TRBJ1-5; TRBD1 matches 9 bases in the middle. The nucleotides read TGTGCCTGGAGCGAGGGACAGGGAAATCAGCCCCAGCATTTT. Its protein product is CAWSEGQGNQPQHF.